This T cell receptor beta chain emerged from a study of PD-L1 blockade in urothelial cancer. Findings and limits, study-wide: Durable-benefit patients had greater expansion of tumor-associated blood clones at 3 weeks.

Sequencing used immunoSEQ multiplex PCR; TCRdb keeps in-frame clones, though not all of them. The data hold tens of thousands of clones, with roughly 90% observed a single time. Sample time point: peripheral blood 6 weeks after treatment start. As for this clone: Its antigen remains unknown.

The CDR3 totals 16 residues. V gave up 0 bases and J gave up 4 bases, with 15 bases separating them. Germline V gene lookup returns CDR1 LNHNV and CDR2 YYDKDF (reference sequence). This sequence joins TRBV15 and TRBJ2-5; TRBD2 might be the D (6 bases). This receptor was taken from a man in his 60s with urothelial cancer. The sample consisted of PBMCs, taken around atezolizumab (anti-PD-L1) treatment. CDR3 nucleotide sequence: TGTGCCACCAGCAGAGAGCGGGAAGGTGGGAGAGAGACCCAGTACTTC. Its protein product is CATSREREGGRETQYF.